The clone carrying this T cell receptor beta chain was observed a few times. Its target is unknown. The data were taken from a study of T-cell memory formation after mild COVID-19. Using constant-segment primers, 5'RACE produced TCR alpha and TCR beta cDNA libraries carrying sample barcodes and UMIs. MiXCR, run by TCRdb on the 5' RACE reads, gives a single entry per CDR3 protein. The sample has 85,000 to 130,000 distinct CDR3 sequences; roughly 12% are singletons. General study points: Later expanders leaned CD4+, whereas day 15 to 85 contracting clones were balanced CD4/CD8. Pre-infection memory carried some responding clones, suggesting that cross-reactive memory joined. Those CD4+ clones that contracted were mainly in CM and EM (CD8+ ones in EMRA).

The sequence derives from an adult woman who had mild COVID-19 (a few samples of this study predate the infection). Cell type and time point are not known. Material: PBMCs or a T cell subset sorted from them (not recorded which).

CDR3 bases: TGTGCCAGCAGTTTAATTATTGATATCCCCACGGGCTACACCTTC. This encodes CASSLIIDIPTGYTF. The chain employs TRBV12-3 or TRBV12-4 and TRBJ1-2; D gene unclear. Trimming removed 2 bases from V and 8 bases from J, with 18 bases in between. This CDR3 spans 15 amino acids.